The 18 T cell receptor beta chains below were found in one sample sequenced in a study of blood T cell repertoires in COVID-19. The table came from immunoSEQ multiplex PCR; TCRdb's copy has only in-frame clones and leaves some out. The sample lists roughly 63,000 clones; about 88% were seen once. The sample was peripheral blood. Receptor source: a woman in her 50s with active or convalescent COVID-19.

J is TRBJ1-1 and V is TRBV27; 7 bases are shared with TRBD1. CDR1 is MNHEY, CDR2 SMNVEV, per germline (reference sequence). After removal of 7 bases from V and 5 bases from J, the junction contained 13 bases not matched to a gene. This CDR3 is 15 amino acids long. The CDR3 bases are TGTGCCAGCAAACCCAGTCGACAGGGTCGAACTGAAGCTTTCTTT. Translating gives CASKPSRQGRTEAFF.

The chain is built from TRBV5-1 and TRBJ2-7; 10 nucleotides line up with TRBD2. Trimming removed 1 base from V and 2 bases from J; junction bases left unmatched: 15. Germline CDR1 reads SGHRS; CDR2 reads YFSETQ. This CDR3 has 19 amino acids. CDR3 residues: CASSLRTSGPSLVPYEQYF. CDR3 coding DNA: TGCGCCAGCAGCTTGAGGACTAGCGGACCATCCCTGGTTCCCTACGAGCAGTACTTC.

The chain employs TRBV2 and TRBJ2-7, with D unclear. Trimming took off 4 bases at V and 6 bases at J, with 4 bases between the two ends. From germline, CDR1 is SNHLY and CDR2 FYNNEI. The CDR3 totals 10 residues. The CDR3, as DNA: TGTGCCAGCAGTGTCTTCGAGCAGTACTTC. This gives the protein CASSVFEQYF.

The chain recombines TRBV29-1 with TRBJ2-5; 7 nucleotides agree with TRBD1. Trimming removed 5 bases from V and 1 base from J; junction bases left unmatched: 4. CDR1 is SQVTM and CDR2 is ANQGSEA in the germline V gene. This CDR3 region has 13 residues. In DNA form, the CDR3 reads TGCAGCGTTAGAGACAGGGCCCAAGAGACCCAGTACTTC. Residues: CSVRDRAQETQYF.

The chain is built from TRBV6-5 and TRBJ1-1; D might be TRBD1 (6 bases). Trimming pared 6 bases from V and 5 bases from J, leaving 10 bases between. From germline, CDR1 is MNHEY and CDR2 SVGAGI. The CDR3 loop spans 12 amino acids. CDR3 loop: CASRTGTTEAFF. The DNA for the CDR3 is TGTGCCAGCAGGACCGGGACAACTGAAGCTTTCTTT.

J is TRBJ1-5 and V is TRBV7-2, with D unresolved. The CDR3 runs to 15 residues. With 1 base removed from V and 4 bases from J, the gap between germline ends came to 11 bases. Germline lookup yields CDR1 SGHTA and CDR2 FQGNSA. The CDR3 DNA follows: TGTGCCAGCAGCTTAGACGGAGACGTAAATCAGCCCCAGCATTTT. It encodes CASSLDGDVNQPQHF.

The CDR3 reads CASSNTASGSGTQYF. In DNA form, the CDR3 reads TGTGCCAGCAGCAACACCGCTAGCGGGAGCGGAACGCAGTATTTT. The rearrangement links TRBV11-3 to TRBJ2-3, with 10 bases lining up with TRBD2. The CDR3 loop spans 15 amino acids. Per germline, CDR1 SGHNT and CDR2 YENEEA. Germline trimming cut 5 bases from V and 9 bases from J; bases unmatched to any gene: 11.

The chain carries TRBV5-4 and TRBJ1-2, with 7 bases that match TRBD1. This CDR3 has 15 amino acids. V shed 6 bases and J 1 base; nucleotides not matched to a gene: 9. The germline gives CDR1 SGHNT, CDR2 YYREEE (reference sequence). CDR3 nucleotides: TGTGCCAGCAATAGGGGGACAGAGGTTAACTATGGCTACACCTTC. Residues: CASNRGTEVNYGYTF.

V gene TRBV10-3 combines with J gene TRBJ1-2, with D unclear. With 2 bases removed from V and 4 bases from J, the gap between germline ends came to 14 bases. This CDR3 has 15 amino acids. Germline V gene data show CDR1 as ENHRY and CDR2 as SYGVKD. The CDR3 DNA sequence: TGTGCCATCAGTGAGCCCCGAGAGGGATCCTATGGCTACACCTTC. Translation: CAISEPREGSYGYTF.

The chain employs TRBV5-1 and TRBJ1-2, with 10 bases lining up with TRBD1. This CDR3 has 16 residues. Unmatched junction bases numbered 5, after V lost 0 bases and J lost 3 bases. Per germline, CDR1 SGHRS and CDR2 YFSETQ. The CDR3 nucleotides are TGCGCCAGCAGCTTGGGTAGCGGGACAGGGGACTATGGCTACACCTTC. Protein sequence: CASSLGSGTGDYGYTF. The full variable domain, its missing parts supplied by reference TRBV5-1 and TRBJ1-2, is KAGVTQTPRYLIKTRGQQVTLSCSPISGHRSVSWYQQTPGQGLQFLFEYFSETQRNKGNFPGRFSGRQFSNSRSEMNVSTLELGDSALYLCASSLGSGTGDYGYTFGSGTRLTVV.

The chain has TRBV6-2 or TRBV6-3 and TRBJ1-2; a possible D gene is TRBD1 (6 bases). Trimming removed 4 bases at V and 2 bases at J, with 20 bases between. This CDR3 spans 17 amino acids. Germline CDR1 reads MNHEY; CDR2 reads SVGEGT. The CDR3 bases are TGTGCCAGCAGTTTCCACCGGGGACACGGGAGGAACTATGGCTACACCTTC. Its translation: CASSFHRGHGRNYGYTF.

The CDR3 reads CASSRPGTGLNEKLFF. The CDR3 DNA follows: TGTGCCAGCAGTCGCCCCGGGACAGGGTTAAATGAAAAACTGTTTTTT. The chain has TRBV14 and TRBJ1-4; 9 bases match TRBD1. Germline CDR1 is SGHDN and CDR2 is FVKESK. This CDR3 region has 16 residues. J gave up 5 bases and V 6 bases, and 10 bases lay outside the gene matches.

The chain joins TRBV11-3 to TRBJ1-1; D may be TRBD1 (5 bases). From germline, CDR1 is SGHNT and CDR2 YENEEA. The CDR3 loop spans 13 amino acids. The germline V and J ends were trimmed by 0 bases and 6 bases, with 8 bases remaining between them. CDR3 residues: CASSLDLGAEAFF. Here the CDR3 DNA reads TGTGCCAGCAGCTTAGATTTAGGGGCTGAAGCTTTCTTT.

J is TRBJ1-4 and V is TRBV30, with 7 positions matching TRBD1. Per the germline V gene, CDR1 is GTSNPN and CDR2 is SVGIG (reference sequence). J gave up 11 bases and V 0 bases, and 6 bases lay outside the gene matches. The CDR3 has 13 amino acids. In DNA form, the CDR3 reads TGTGCCTGGAGTGTACGACAGGGCGGTAAACTGTTTTTT. This encodes CAWSVRQGGKLFF.

The chain carries TRBV9 and TRBJ1-2, with D uncertain. CDR1 and CDR2 from the germline V gene are SGDLS and YYNGEE. V lost 2 bases to trimming and J lost 1 base, with 15 bases between them. The CDR3 is made up of 16 amino acids. The CDR3 protein is CASSVSGTSGNYGYTF. The CDR3 coding sequence is TGTGCCAGCAGCGTTTCGGGTACGTCCGGTAACTATGGCTACACCTTC.

This chain connects TRBV30 to TRBJ2-7; D is unclear. V shed 0 bases and J shed 4 bases, with 10 bases lying between them. The CDR3 loop spans 13 amino acids. Germline CDR1 and CDR2: GTSNPN and SVGIG (reference sequence). In DNA form, the CDR3 reads TGTGCCTGGAGTGTACAGTCGAGTTACGAGCAGTACTTC. This sequence encodes CAWSVQSSYEQYF.

This clone was detected only once. This rearrangement joins TRBV11-1 to TRBJ1-1; 8 bases match TRBD1. The CDR3 sequence is 14 residues long. From germline, CDR1 is SGHAT and CDR2 FQDESV (reference sequence). Trimming cost V 1 base and J 11 bases; bases outside gene matches: 9. Here the CDR3 DNA reads TGTGCCAGCAGCTTAGGACGGGACAGGACAAGGGCTTTCTTT. It translates to CASSLGRDRTRAFF.

The chain recombines TRBV12-3 or TRBV12-4 with TRBJ1-1; D gene unclear. The length of the CDR3 is 12 residues. The ends were cut back, 7 bases at V and 4 bases at J, with 10 bases in the middle. The CDR3 nucleotides read TGTGCCAGCAACAAGTGGGCCACTGAAGCTTTCTTT. Residues: CASNKWATEAFF.